This TCR beta chain stems from a study of T cells in Graves' hyperthyroidism and ophthalmopathy. Study-level background: The blood sample was taken at first diagnosis, before treatment began.

Researchers took RNA transcripts and amplified the TCR beta CDR3 regions from them. First-round RT-PCR targeting the TCR CDR3 was performed with the HTBI primer set. From the multiplex PCR reads, TCRdb called clonotypes with MiXCR, one entry per CDR3 protein. The sample records about 500,000 distinct CDR3 sequences, about an eighth being singletons. This clonotype was picked up many times. Unmatched junction bases numbered 3, after V lost 0 bases and J lost 1 base. The CDR3 sequence is 16 residues long. Germline CDR1 and CDR2: KGHSH and LQKENI. The sequenced material came from blood. The TCR originated in a woman in her late teens or twenties with Graves' hyperthyroidism. The chain is built from TRBV18 and TRBJ2-3; TRBD2 matches at 8 bases. The CDR3 sequence is CASSPPLAGGTDTQYF. CDR3 bases: TGTGCCAGCTCACCACCCCTAGCGGGTGGCACAGATACGCAGTATTTT.